This TCR beta chain was found in a study of blood T cell repertoires in COVID-19. Here immunoSEQ multiplex PCR was the method, and the copy in TCRdb shows in-frame clones only, minus some. Found here are about 76,000 clones, roughly 89% of them singletons; the top ten hold approximately 8.3%. The CDR3 length is 15 residues. Germline values: CDR1 SGDLS, CDR2 YYNGEE. Trimming removed 3 bases at V and 7 bases at J, with 17 bases between. The V and J genes are TRBV9 and TRBJ2-1, with unresolved D. This receptor was identified in a man under 40 with acute or convalescent COVID-19. Sequenced material: peripheral blood. This CDR3 is CASSANVDSLNEQFF. The CDR3 region has the DNA TGTGCCAGCAGCGCGAATGTAGACTCGCTAAATGAGCAGTTCTTC.